These 26 T cell receptor beta chains share one sample of origin, sequenced in a study of monozygotic twins with inflammatory bowel disease (dated by TCRdb to about 2019). The library was produced with 5' RACE. Data came from an Illumina HiSeq 2500. The reads, reprocessed by TCRdb, yield one row per CDR3 protein sequence and no DNA. The sample table holds roughly 320,000 distinct CDR3 sequences. The ten most abundant clones make up less than 6.5% of the sample. The sequencing input was blood. The receptors shown here come from a human donor with ulcerative colitis or Crohn's disease, or a healthy co-twin of an affected twin (not recorded which).

The V call is TRBV6-4, the J call TRBJ2-3; TCRdb designates TRBD2, a call that cannot be tested without DNA. The CDR3 is 14 residues long. Germline lookup yields CDR1 MRHNA and CDR2 SNTAGT. The chain's CDR3 is CASSVEGRSDTQYF.

The gene calls are TRBV28 and TRBJ2-7; the TCRdb call, TRBD1, lacks DNA for checking. Germline-derived CDR1 and CDR2 are MDHEN and SYDVKM. The CDR3 has 15 amino acids. The CDR3 loop reads CASSLRLGDGYEQYF. Looking up the rest from reference TRBV28 and TRBJ2-7 gives the full variable domain: DVKVTQSSRYLVKRTGEKVFLECVQDMDHENMFWYRQDPGLGLRLIYFSYDVKMKEKGDIPEGYSVSREKKERFSLILESASTNQTSMYLCASSLRLGDGYEQYFGPGTRLTVT.

J is TRBJ2-3 and V is TRBV12-3 or TRBV12-4. The CDR3 sequence is 13 residues long. The CDR3 loop is CASSLRFVGTQYF.

This chain joins TRBV9 and TRBJ2-5; TCRdb returns TRBD2, unconfirmable since there is no DNA. The germline gives CDR1 SGDLS, CDR2 YYNGEE. CDR3 length equals 17 residues. CDR3 sequence: CASSVAIRQGERETQYF.

V is TRBV7-2 and J is TRBJ2-1; the TRBD2 assignment by TCRdb is unverifiable without DNA. CDR3 length: 15 residues. Germline loops: CDR1 SGHTA, CDR2 FQGNSA. The CDR3 is CASSPGLMGPDEQFF.

This chain connects TRBV5-5 to TRBJ2-7; TCRdb's assignment of TRBD1 cannot be checked, as there is no DNA. The germline CDR1 and CDR2 sequences are SGHKS and YYEKEE (reference sequence). The CDR3 contains 15 residues. The CDR3 sequence: CASSLGPWQPNEQYF.

The gene calls are TRBV7-9 and TRBJ2-7; the TCRdb D gene call, TRBD1, has no DNA to confirm it. Germline CDR1 reads SEHNR; CDR2 reads FQNEAQ (reference sequence). The CDR3 is made up of 14 amino acids. The CDR3 sequence is CASSPDTGLYEQYF.

This chain links TRBV25-1 with TRBJ2-1; the D gene TCRdb calls, TRBD2, cannot be checked with no DNA. CDR1 is MGHDK and CDR2 is SYGVNS in the germline V gene. The CDR3 consists of 16 residues. The CDR3 region is CASSEWGSGSGNEQFF.

This chain joins TRBV25-1 and TRBJ2-6. This CDR3 has 12 residues. Germline CDR1 reads MGHDK; CDR2 reads SYGVNS. CDR3 in amino acids: CASSRGAYVLTF.

The chain recombines TRBV29-1 with TRBJ2-3; lacking DNA, the TRBD2 call made by TCRdb goes unchecked. The CDR3 spans 15 residues. Germline CDR1 is SQVTM and CDR2 is ANQGSEA. CDR3 amino acids: CSVARTSGGTDTQYF.

The chain couples TRBV6-5 to TRBJ1-2; TCRdb proposes TRBD1, but this gene call is untestable without DNA. This CDR3 region has 14 residues. CDR1 is MNHEY, CDR2 SVGAGI, per germline. CDR3: CASSYSAGVYGYTF.

The gene calls are TRBV11-2 and TRBJ2-5; TCRdb's assignment of TRBD1 cannot be checked, as there is no DNA. The CDR3 spans 14 residues. CDR1 SGHAT and CDR2 FQNNGV come from the germline V gene. CDR3 loop: CASSLAPADGTQYF. Full variable domain (remainder filled in from reference TRBV11-2 and TRBJ2-5): EAGVAQSPRYKIIEKRQSVAFWCNPISGHATLYWYQQILGQGPKLLIQFQNNGVVDDSQLPKDRFSAERLKGVDSTLKIQPAKLEDSAVYLCASSLAPADGTQYFGPGTRLLVL.

The gene calls are TRBV20-1 and TRBJ2-1; the TCRdb D gene call, TRBD2, has no DNA to confirm it. The V gene's germline CDR1 is DFQATT and CDR2 SNEGSKA (reference sequence). The CDR3 contains 15 residues. The CDR3 here is CSARDASGGYNEQFF.

V usage is TRBV21-1 and J usage is TRBJ2-7; TCRdb outputs TRBD2, but without DNA this stays unchecked. TRBV21-1 is listed as a pseudogene. There are 14 residues in the CDR3. The CDR3 loop is CASSKRQLAVEQYF.

The chain employs TRBV20-1 and TRBJ2-7; TCRdb reports TRBD1, a call that lacks DNA to check it against. This CDR3 spans 14 amino acids. Germline V gene data show CDR1 as DFQATT and CDR2 as SNEGSKA (reference sequence). The CDR3: CSAEGQDETYEQYF.

The J gene is TRBJ1-3, the V gene TRBV7-2; TCRdb picks TRBD1, but there is no DNA to check that call. Germline V lookup: CDR1 SGHTA, CDR2 FQGNSA. CDR3 length equals 13 residues. The CDR3: CASSLGAGNTIYF. Full variable domain (rest looked up from reference TRBV7-2 and TRBJ1-3): GAGVSQSPSNKVTEKGKDVELRCDPISGHTALYWYRQSLGQGLEFLIYFQGNSAPDKSGLPSDRFSAERTGGSVSTLTIQRTQQEDSAVYLCASSLGAGNTIYFGEGSWLTVV.

The chain employs TRBV12-3 or TRBV12-4 and TRBJ1-2. This CDR3 comprises 15 residues. CDR3: CASSSNRAINYGYTF.

CDR3: CASSWGQRMNTEAFF. The genes are TRBV5-4 and TRBJ1-1; TCRdb returns TRBD1, unconfirmable since there is no DNA. Looked up from germline, CDR1 is SGHNT and CDR2 is YYREEE (reference sequence). The CDR3 is 15 residues long.

The chain links TRBV12-3 or TRBV12-4 to TRBJ2-2; TCRdb's D gene call, TRBD1, goes unchecked for lack of DNA. The CDR3 extends over 13 amino acids. This CDR3 is CASTTRGAGELFF.

V gene TRBV18 combines with J gene TRBJ2-5. CDR3 length: 14 residues. Per germline, CDR1 KGHSH and CDR2 LQKENI. The CDR3 region is CASSPTPGLETQYF.

V is TRBV7-2 and J is TRBJ2-7; lacking DNA, the TRBD2 call made by TCRdb goes unchecked. The germline gives CDR1 SGHTA, CDR2 FQGNSA. The CDR3 consists of 15 residues. CDR3 region: CASRLATSGRVEQYF.

V gene TRBV7-8 combines with J gene TRBJ2-5; there is no DNA to check the TCRdb D call of TRBD2. The germline gives CDR1 SGHVS, CDR2 FQNEAQ. The CDR3 contains 16 residues. CDR3 sequence reads: CASSFYRGVTQETQYF.

The genes are TRBV18 and TRBJ2-3; the TRBD2 assignment by TCRdb is unverifiable without DNA. Germline V lookup: CDR1 KGHSH, CDR2 LQKENI. The CDR3 contains 17 residues. Here the CDR3 reads CASSPRGRGRPEDTQYF.

This chain links TRBV5-1 with TRBJ2-3. Looked up from germline, CDR1 is SGHRS and CDR2 is YFSETQ. This CDR3 is built from 14 residues. This chain's CDR3 is CASSLEAPEDTQYF.

The CDR3 region is CASSHGKRTGYQETQYF. The rearrangement links TRBV6-2 or TRBV6-3 to TRBJ2-5; the TRBD1 assignment by TCRdb is unverifiable without DNA. The length of the CDR3 is 17 residues. Germline CDR1 reads MNHEY; CDR2 reads SVGEGT.

The rearrangement links TRBV7-8 to TRBJ1-4; the D call from TCRdb, TRBD1, cannot be confirmed without DNA. This CDR3 has 16 amino acids. Germline lookup yields CDR1 SGHVS and CDR2 FQNEAQ. CDR3 residues: CASSQMPRTTNEKLFF.